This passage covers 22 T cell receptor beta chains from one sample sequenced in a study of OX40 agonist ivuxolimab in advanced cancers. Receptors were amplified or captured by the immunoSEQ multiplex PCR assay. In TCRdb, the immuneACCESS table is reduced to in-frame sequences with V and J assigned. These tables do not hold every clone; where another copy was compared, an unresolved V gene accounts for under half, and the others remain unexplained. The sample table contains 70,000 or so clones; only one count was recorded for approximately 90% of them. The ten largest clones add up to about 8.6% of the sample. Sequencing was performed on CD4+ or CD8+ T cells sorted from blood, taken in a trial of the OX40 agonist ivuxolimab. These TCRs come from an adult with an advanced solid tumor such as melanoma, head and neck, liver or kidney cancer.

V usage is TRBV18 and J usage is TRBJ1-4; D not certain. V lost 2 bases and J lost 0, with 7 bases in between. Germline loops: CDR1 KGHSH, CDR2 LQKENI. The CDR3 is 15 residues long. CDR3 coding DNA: TGTGCCAGCTCACCAGGGCCGTCAACTAATGAAAAACTGTTTTTT. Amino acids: CASSPGPSTNEKLFF. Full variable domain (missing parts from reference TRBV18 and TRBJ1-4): NAGVMQNPRHLVRRRGQEARLRCSPMKGHSHVYWYRQLPEEGLKFMVYLQKENIIDESGMPKERFSAEFPKEGPSILRIQQVVRGDSAAYFCASSPGPSTNEKLFFGSGTQLSVL.

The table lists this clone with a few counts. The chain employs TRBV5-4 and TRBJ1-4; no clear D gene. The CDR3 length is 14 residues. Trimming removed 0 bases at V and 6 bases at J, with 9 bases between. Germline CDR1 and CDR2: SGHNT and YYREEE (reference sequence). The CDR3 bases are TGTGCCAGCAGCTTGGCCAGGCGGGATGAAAAACTGTTTTTT. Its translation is CASSLARRDEKLFF.

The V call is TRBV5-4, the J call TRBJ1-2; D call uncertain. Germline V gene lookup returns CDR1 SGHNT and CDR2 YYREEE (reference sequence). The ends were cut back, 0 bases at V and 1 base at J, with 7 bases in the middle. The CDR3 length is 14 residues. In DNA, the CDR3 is TGTGCCAGCAGCTTGGCAGGACTTAACTATGGCTACACCTTC. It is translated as CASSLAGLNYGYTF.

The CDR3 DNA reads as TGTGCCAGCAGCTTGGGACAGGCTTACGCCTACGAGCAGTACTTC. It specifies CASSLGQAYAYEQYF. This chain uses TRBV5-6 with TRBJ2-7, with D tentatively TRBD1 (6 bases). The CDR3 contains 15 residues. Germline values: CDR1 SGHDT, CDR2 YYEEEE. Trimming took 0 bases from V and 2 from J, leaving 12 bases between them.

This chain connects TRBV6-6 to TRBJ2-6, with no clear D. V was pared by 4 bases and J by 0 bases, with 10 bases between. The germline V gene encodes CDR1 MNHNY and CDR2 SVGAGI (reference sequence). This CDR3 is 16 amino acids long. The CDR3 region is CASSSSLASGANVLTF. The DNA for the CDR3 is TGTGCCAGCAGTTCCTCTCTCGCCTCTGGGGCCAACGTCCTGACTTTC.

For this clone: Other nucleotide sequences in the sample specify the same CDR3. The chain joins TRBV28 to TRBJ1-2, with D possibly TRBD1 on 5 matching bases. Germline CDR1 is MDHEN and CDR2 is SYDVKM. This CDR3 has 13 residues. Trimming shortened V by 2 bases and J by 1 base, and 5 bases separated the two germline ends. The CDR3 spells CASSLDSNYGYTF. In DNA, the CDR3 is TGTGCCAGCAGTTTAGACAGTAACTATGGCTACACCTTC.

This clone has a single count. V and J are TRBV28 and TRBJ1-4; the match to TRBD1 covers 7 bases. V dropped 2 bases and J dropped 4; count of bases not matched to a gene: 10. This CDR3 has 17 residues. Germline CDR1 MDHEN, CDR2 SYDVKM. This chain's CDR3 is CASSLIAGGVVNEKLFF. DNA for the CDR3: TGTGCCAGCAGTTTAATAGCAGGGGGAGTGGTTAATGAAAAACTGTTTTTT.

The DNA for the CDR3 is TGTGCCAGCAGCTCACATCCGGGACAGGGGGCTCAGCCCCAGCATTTT. It codes for CASSSHPGQGAQPQHF. The chain uses TRBV5-5 and TRBJ1-5, with 12 bases aligning to TRBD1. The length of the CDR3 is 16 residues. CDR1 and CDR2 from the germline V gene are SGHKS and YYEKEE (reference sequence). J was trimmed by 6 bases and V by 3 bases; bases with no gene match: 7.

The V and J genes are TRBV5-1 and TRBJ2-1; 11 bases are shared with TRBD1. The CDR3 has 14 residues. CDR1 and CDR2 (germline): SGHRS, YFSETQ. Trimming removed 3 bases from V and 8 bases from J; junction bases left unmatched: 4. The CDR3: CASSSGQGVDEQFF. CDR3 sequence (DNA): TGCGCCAGCAGCTCGGGACAGGGGGTGGATGAGCAGTTCTTC.

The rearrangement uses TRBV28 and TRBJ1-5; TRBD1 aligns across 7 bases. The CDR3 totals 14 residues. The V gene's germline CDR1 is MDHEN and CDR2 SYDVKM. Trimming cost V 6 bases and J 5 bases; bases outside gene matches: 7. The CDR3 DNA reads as TGTGCCAGCAGAGGGGGACAGTTCCATCAGCCCCAGCATTTT. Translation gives CASRGGQFHQPQHF.

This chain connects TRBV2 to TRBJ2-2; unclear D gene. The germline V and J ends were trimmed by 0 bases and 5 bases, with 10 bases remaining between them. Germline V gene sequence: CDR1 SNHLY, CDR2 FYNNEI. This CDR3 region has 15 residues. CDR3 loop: CASSEATARTGELFF. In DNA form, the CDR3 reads TGTGCCAGCAGTGAAGCTACTGCCCGAACCGGGGAGCTGTTTTTT. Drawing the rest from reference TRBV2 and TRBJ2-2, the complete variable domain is EPEVTQTPSHQVTQMGQEVILRCVPISNHLYFYWYRQILGQKVEFLVSFYNNEISEKSEIFDDQFSVERPDGSNFTLKIRSTKLEDSAMYFCASSEATARTGELFFGEGSRLTVL.

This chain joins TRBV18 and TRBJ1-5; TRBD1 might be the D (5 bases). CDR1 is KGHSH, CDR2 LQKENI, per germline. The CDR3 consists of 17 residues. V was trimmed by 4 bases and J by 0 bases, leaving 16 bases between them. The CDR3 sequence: CASSRNWGTDSNQPQHF. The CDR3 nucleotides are TGTGCCAGCTCACGGAATTGGGGGACCGATAGCAATCAGCCCCAGCATTTT.

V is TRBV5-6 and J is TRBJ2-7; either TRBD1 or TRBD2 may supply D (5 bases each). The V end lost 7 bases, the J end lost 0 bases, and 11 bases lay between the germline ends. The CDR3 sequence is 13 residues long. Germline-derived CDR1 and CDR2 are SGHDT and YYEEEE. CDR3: CASSRGFSYEQYF. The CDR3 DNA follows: TGTGCCAGCTCGAGGGGTTTCTCCTACGAGCAGTACTTC. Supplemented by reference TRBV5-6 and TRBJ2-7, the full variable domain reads DAGVTQSPTHLIKTRGQQVTLRCSPKSGHDTVSWYQQALGQGPQFIFQYYEEEERQRGNFPDRFSGHQFPNYSSELNVNALLLGDSALYLCASSRGFSYEQYFGPGTRLTVT.

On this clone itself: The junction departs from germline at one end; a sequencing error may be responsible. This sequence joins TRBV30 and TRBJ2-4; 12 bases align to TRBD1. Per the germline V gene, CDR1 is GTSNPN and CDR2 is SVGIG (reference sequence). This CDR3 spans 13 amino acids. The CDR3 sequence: CAWTTGTGGEVRF. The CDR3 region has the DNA TGTGCCTGGACTACCGGGACAGGGGGCGAAGTACGGTTC.

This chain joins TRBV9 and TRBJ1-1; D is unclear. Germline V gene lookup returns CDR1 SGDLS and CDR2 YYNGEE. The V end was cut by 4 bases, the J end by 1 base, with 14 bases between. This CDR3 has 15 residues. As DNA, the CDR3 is TGTGCCAGCAGCCCAAGGATGGCGGCGAACACTGAAGCTTTCTTT. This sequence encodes CASSPRMAANTEAFF.

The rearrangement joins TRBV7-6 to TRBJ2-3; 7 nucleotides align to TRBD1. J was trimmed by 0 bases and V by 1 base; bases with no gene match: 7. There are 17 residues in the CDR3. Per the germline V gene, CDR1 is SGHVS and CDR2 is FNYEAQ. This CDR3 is CASSLGDRDKSTDTQYF. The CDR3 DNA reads TGTGCCAGCAGCTTAGGCGACAGGGACAAAAGCACAGATACGCAGTATTTT.

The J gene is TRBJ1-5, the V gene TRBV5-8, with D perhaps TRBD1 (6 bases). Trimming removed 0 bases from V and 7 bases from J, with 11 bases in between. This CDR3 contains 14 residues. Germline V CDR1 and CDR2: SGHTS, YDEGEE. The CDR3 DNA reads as TGTGCCAGCAGCTTGGGACAGGCGGAACAGCCCCAGCATTTT. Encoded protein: CASSLGQAEQPQHF.

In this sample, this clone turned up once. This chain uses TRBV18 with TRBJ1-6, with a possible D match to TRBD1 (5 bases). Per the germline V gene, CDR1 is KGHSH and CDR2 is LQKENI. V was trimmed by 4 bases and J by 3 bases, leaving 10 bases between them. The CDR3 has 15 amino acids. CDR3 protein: CASSLDSDYNSPLHF. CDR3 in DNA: TGTGCCAGCTCACTAGACAGCGACTATAATTCACCCCTCCACTTT. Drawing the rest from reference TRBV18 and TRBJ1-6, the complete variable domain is NAGVMQNPRHLVRRRGQEARLRCSPMKGHSHVYWYRQLPEEGLKFMVYLQKENIIDESGMPKERFSAEFPKEGPSILRIQQVVRGDSAAYFCASSLDSDYNSPLHFGNGTRLTVT.

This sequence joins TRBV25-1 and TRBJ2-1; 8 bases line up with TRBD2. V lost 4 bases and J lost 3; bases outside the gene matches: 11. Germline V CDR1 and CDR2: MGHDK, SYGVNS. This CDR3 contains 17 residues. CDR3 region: CASSGRPGLGVYNEQFF. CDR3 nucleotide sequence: TGTGCCAGCAGTGGAAGACCGGGACTAGGGGTCTACAATGAGCAGTTCTTC.

The CDR3 region has the DNA TGCAGCGTTGAATTGCCGCGGGGCGCCCCAGATACGCAGTATTTT. This encodes CSVELPRGAPDTQYF. The chain carries TRBV29-1 and TRBJ2-3, with D maybe TRBD2 (6 bases). V was cut by 2 bases and J by 4 bases, with 16 bases left in between. The germline V gene has CDR1 SQVTM and CDR2 ANQGSEA. The CDR3 runs 15 residues.

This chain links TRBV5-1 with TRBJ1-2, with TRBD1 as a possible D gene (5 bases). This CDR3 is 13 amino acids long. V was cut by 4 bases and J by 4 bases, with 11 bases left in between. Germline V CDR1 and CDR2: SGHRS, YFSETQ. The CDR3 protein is CASSPNRPYGYTF. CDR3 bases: TGCGCCAGCAGCCCAAACAGGCCCTATGGCTACACCTTC. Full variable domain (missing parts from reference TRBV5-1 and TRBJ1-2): KAGVTQTPRYLIKTRGQQVTLSCSPISGHRSVSWYQQTPGQGLQFLFEYFSETQRNKGNFPGRFSGRQFSNSRSEMNVSTLELGDSALYLCASSPNRPYGYTFGSGTRLTVV.

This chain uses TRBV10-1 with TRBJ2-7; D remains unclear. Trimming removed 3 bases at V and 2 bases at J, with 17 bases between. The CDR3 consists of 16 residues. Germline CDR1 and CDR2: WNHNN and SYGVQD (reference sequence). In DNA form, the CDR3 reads TGCGCCAGCAGTGATTTTGTCTCTACCCAGGCCTACGAGCAGTACTTC. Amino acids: CASSDFVSTQAYEQYF.